This TCR beta chain is from a study of cytomegalovirus exposure and HLA in healthy donors. General study findings and limits: TRBV6-2, TRBV6-3 and some other V segments were excluded as indistinguishable. Listed as cytomegalovirus-associated were over 150 TCR beta chains.

PCR employed 60 Vbeta and 13 Jbeta primers. Assay: immunoSEQ multiplex PCR; the TCRdb copy retains only in-frame clones and omits some. The table shows approximately 120,000 clones, with about 71% occurring only once. Nominally healthy donors were sampled, though unrecorded immune exposures were likely. Germline CDR1 and CDR2: SGHRS and YFSETQ. This CDR3 region has 19 residues. The ends lost 0 bases at V and 0 bases at J; junction bases unmatched: 7. This clone occurred once. Its antigen is unidentified. Sequenced input: PBMCs. This TCR came from a woman aged 45-60 years in good health and CMV-seronegative. J is TRBJ2-2 and V is TRBV5-1, with 11 bases aligning to TRBD2. The CDR3 DNA is TGCGCCAGCAGCTTGGCTCTAGCGGGAGGCAAATCGAACACCGGGGAGCTGTTTTTT. Amino acid sequence: CASSLALAGGKSNTGELFF. The entire variable domain, with the rest obtained from reference TRBV5-1 and TRBJ2-2, is as follows: KAGVTQTPRYLIKTRGQQVTLSCSPISGHRSVSWYQQTPGQGLQFLFEYFSETQRNKGNFPGRFSGRQFSNSRSEMNVSTLELGDSALYLCASSLALAGGKSNTGELFFGEGSRLTVL.